The T cell receptor beta chain under discussion was sequenced for a study of human T cells and chemical hapten exposure. On the study more broadly: Yields of TCR per sample differed, chiefly owing to small differences in pooled library volume.

The study extracted total RNA from unfractionated whole blood. The CDR3 contains 12 residues. The V gene lost 4 bases and the J gene lost 6 bases, with 7 bases spanning the gap. CDR1 is SNHLY and CDR2 is FYNNEI in the germline V gene. Library preparation tagged each individual cDNA molecule with a unique molecular identifier. Original processing notes: Sequenced samples showed a median of around 96,000 TCRs each, with counts running from about 20,000 to 690,000. TCRdb used MiXCR to reprocess the reads, holding one entry per CDR3 protein. TCRdb, rather than the study authors, made the V and J calls. The sample holds about 120,000 distinct CDR3 sequences; about 8.9% are singletons and the top ten take approximately 1.5%.

The source is a human donor in good health. Some clones in this sample may be carry-over from other donors' samples. This chain links TRBV2 with TRBJ2-1, with D unclear. The sequenced sample was whole blood. The CDR3 loop reads CASSGASNEQFF. As DNA, the CDR3 is TGTGCCAGCAGTGGTGCCTCCAATGAGCAGTTCTTC.